These 10 T cell receptor beta chains originate from one sample sequenced in a study of shared clonotypes between healthy human individuals. Generated by immunoSEQ multiplex PCR, the TCRdb table keeps only in-frame clones and is missing some. The sample has around 510,000 clones; just over 75% are singletons. The specimen sequenced was PBMCs. All receptors derive from a middle-aged woman in good health. Some clones in this sample may be carry-over from other donors' samples.

V and J are TRBV6-5 and TRBJ1-5, with TRBD1 identical over 9 bases. The junction had 3 bases not matched to a gene; V was cut back by 0 bases and J by 3 bases. The germline CDR1 and CDR2 sequences are MNHEY and SVGAGI. The length of the CDR3 is 16 residues. In nucleotides, the CDR3 is TGTGCCAGCAGTTACTCCCGGGACAGGGCCAATCAGCCCCAGCATTTT. It translates to CASSYSRDRANQPQHF.

The chain carries TRBV27 and TRBJ1-1, with 11 bases identical to TRBD1. The V segment lost 10 bases and the J segment 8 bases; nucleotides outside the gene matches: 12. Germline lookup yields CDR1 MNHEY and CDR2 SMNVEV (reference sequence). The CDR3 runs to 14 residues. In DNA, the CDR3 is TGTGCCACCTCCCCGTTGGGACAGGGGGAGGAAGCTTTCTTT. This sequence encodes CATSPLGQGEEAFF.

Here the CDR3 reads CASSVTTGEDTQYF. As DNA, the CDR3 is TGTGCCAGCAGCGTAACGACAGGAGAAGATACGCAGTATTTT. This chain joins TRBV9 and TRBJ2-3; weak D call: TRBD1 (6 bases). Germline V gene sequence: CDR1 SGDLS, CDR2 YYNGEE. V was trimmed by 1 base and J by 5 bases, leaving 11 bases between them. The CDR3 has 14 residues.

This sequence joins TRBV5-1 and TRBJ1-1; D is perhaps TRBD1 (6 bases). Deletions cut 0 bases from V and 1 base from J, with 13 bases between. CDR3 length: 16 amino acids. Germline V gives CDR1 SGHRS, CDR2 YFSETQ. CDR3 in DNA: TGCGCCAGCAGCTTGGCCGGGGGCCGCTCGAACACTGAAGCTTTCTTT. Translation gives CASSLAGGRSNTEAFF.

The chain uses TRBV15 and TRBJ1-2, with 7 nucleotides matching TRBD1. Germline lookup yields CDR1 LNHNV and CDR2 YYDKDF (reference sequence). Trimming cost V 0 bases and J 3 bases; bases outside gene matches: 10. The CDR3 is 17 residues long. The CDR3 DNA reads as TGTGCCACCAGCAGAGATAGGCGGGGTGGGACAGACTATGGCTACACCTTC. Its translation: CATSRDRRGGTDYGYTF.

The chain links TRBV11-1 to TRBJ2-2, with TRBD2 matching over 7 bases. This CDR3 is built from 14 residues. The J segment lost 1 base and the V segment lost 6 bases, leaving 2 bases of the junction unmatched. CDR1 SGHAT and CDR2 FQDESV come from the germline V gene (reference sequence). CDR3 coding DNA: TGTGCCAGCAGACCTAGCGGGAACACCGGGGAGCTGTTTTTT. Its protein is CASRPSGNTGELFF.

The chain has TRBV14 and TRBJ1-2, with 10 bases identical to TRBD1. J lost 7 bases, V lost 4 bases, and 9 bases had no gene match. CDR3 size: 15 residues. Germline V CDR1 and CDR2: SGHDN, FVKESK. Here the CDR3 DNA reads TGTGCCAGCAGCCGCCGGGACAGGGGATTTGGTGGCTACACCTTC. Encoded protein: CASSRRDRGFGGYTF.

This sequence joins TRBV19 and TRBJ2-7; 9 bases are a match to TRBD2. Unmatched junction bases numbered 3, after V lost 4 bases and J lost 2 bases. This CDR3 comprises 14 residues. Germline V lookup: CDR1 LNHDA, CDR2 SQIVND (reference sequence). Here the CDR3 reads CASSRTSDAYEQYF. In nucleotides, the CDR3 is TGTGCCAGTAGTAGGACTAGCGATGCCTACGAGCAGTACTTC.

V is TRBV19 and J is TRBJ1-1; 7 bases map to TRBD1. This CDR3 has 13 residues. V shed 6 bases and J 6 bases; nucleotides not matched to a gene: 7. In germline, CDR1 is LNHDA, CDR2 SQIVND (reference sequence). CDR3 in amino acids: CASSNRGVPEAFF. In nucleotides, the CDR3 is TGTGCCAGTAGCAACAGGGGAGTCCCTGAAGCTTTCTTT.

This clone was counted between two and nine times. Other DNA sequences of this sample code for an identical CDR3. V and J are TRBV9 and TRBJ2-7, with 11 bases fitting TRBD2. The CDR3 extends over 15 amino acids. Per germline, CDR1 SGDLS and CDR2 YYNGEE. V lost 0 bases, J lost 3 bases, and 2 bases stayed unmatched. The DNA of the CDR3 is TGTGCCAGCAGCGTAGGCCTAGCGGGGGGCTACGAGCAGTACTTC. This codes for CASSVGLAGGYEQYF.